One sample yielded the 8 T cell receptor beta chains listed below, sequenced in a study of blood T cell repertoires in COVID-19. Sequencing was performed with immunoSEQ multiplex PCR; in TCRdb, only in-frame clones are kept and a portion is missing. The sample holds about 40,000 clones, 85% to 90% seen once. The sequencing input was peripheral blood. The receptors here all came from a man in his 70s with acute or convalescent COVID-19.

The chain employs TRBV11-2 and TRBJ2-7; possibly TRBD2 for D (6 bases). Germline CDR1 SGHAT, CDR2 FQNNGV. The CDR3 has 15 residues. V lost 6 bases and J lost 0, with 15 bases in between. CDR3 in DNA: TGTGCCAGCAGGAATTACGGGGGAAACTCCTACGAGCAGTACTTC. As protein: CASRNYGGNSYEQYF.

In DNA form, the CDR3 reads TGTGCCACCAGTGATCCTATCACCCTAGCGGGAGGCGCAGATACGCAGTATTTT. This sequence encodes CATSDPITLAGGADTQYF. The chain links TRBV24-1 to TRBJ2-3; 11 bases align to TRBD2. CDR3 length: 18 residues. V dropped 3 bases and J dropped 4; count of bases not matched to a gene: 11. Germline assignment: CDR1 KGHDR and CDR2 SFDVKD.

The rearrangement links TRBV7-9 to TRBJ2-5, with TRBD1 matching 10 bases. CDR3 length: 15 amino acids. The germline V gene has CDR1 SEHNR and CDR2 FQNEAQ (reference sequence). The V gene end was trimmed by 5 bases and the J gene end by 5 bases; junction bases not matched to a gene: 8. DNA of the CDR3: TGTGCCAGCAGCCAAGGGACAGGGGACGGGGAGACCCAGTACTTC. Its protein is CASSQGTGDGETQYF.

The sample holds one count of this clone. The chain combines TRBV2 with TRBJ1-1; TRBD1 matches 8 bases. The germline V gene encodes CDR1 SNHLY and CDR2 FYNNEI. CDR3 length: 15 residues. After removal of 8 bases from V and 0 bases from J, the junction contained 8 bases not matched to a gene. The CDR3 loop reads CASVGQVYMNTEAFF. The CDR3 DNA is TGTGCCAGCGTGGGACAGGTCTACATGAACACTGAAGCTTTCTTT.

The chain links TRBV6-6 to TRBJ2-7, with D possibly matching TRBD2 (5 bases). The V gene's germline CDR1 is MNHNY and CDR2 SVGAGI (reference sequence). This CDR3 has 14 amino acids. V lost 2 bases, J lost 4 bases, and 12 bases lay in between. In DNA, the CDR3 is TGTGCCAGCAGTTACGGGAGAGGTATTTACGAGCAGTACTTC. Translation gives CASSYGRGIYEQYF.

This chain links TRBV7-2 with TRBJ2-3, with 8 bases fitting TRBD2. Germline CDR1 and CDR2: SGHTA and FQGNSA. After removal of 8 bases from V and 0 bases from J, the junction contained 4 bases not matched to a gene. The CDR3 has 14 residues. The CDR3 here is CASRGGGSTDTQYF. DNA of the CDR3: TGTGCCAGCCGGGGGGGCGGGAGCACAGATACGCAGTATTTT.

This clone has a handful of counts. The CDR3 region has the DNA TGTGCCAGCAGCTTGGCAGCACAGGTCTCTGGGGCCAACGTCCTGACTTTC. Translating gives CASSLAAQVSGANVLTF. The V call is TRBV5-5, the J call TRBJ2-6, with a weak D call TRBD1 (5 bases). From germline, CDR1 is SGHKS and CDR2 YYEKEE (reference sequence). This CDR3 region has 17 residues. Trimming removed 0 bases from V and 0 bases from J, with 10 bases in between. Looking up the rest from reference TRBV5-5 and TRBJ2-6 gives the full variable domain: DAGVTQSPTHLIKTRGQQVTLRCSPISGHKSVSWYQQVLGQGPQFIFQYYEKEERGRGNFPDRFSARQFPNYSSELNVNALLLGDSALYLCASSLAAQVSGANVLTFGAGSRLTVL.

This chain uses TRBV5-1 with TRBJ2-5, with TRBD1 as a possible D gene (5 bases). In germline, CDR1 is SGHRS, CDR2 YFSETQ. This CDR3 region has 14 residues. V gave up 4 bases and J gave up 3 bases, with 13 bases separating them. CDR3 sequence (DNA): TGCGCCAGCAGCGGCCCCGGACACAAAGAGACCCAGTACTTC. Translation: CASSGPGHKETQYF.